This TCR beta chain was found in a study of chemoradiotherapy in HPV16-positive cancers. Whole-study context: A couple of HPV16-positive patients' cells yielded candidate HPV-specific clones and common motifs. General observations from the study: Functional assays defining HPV-specific T cells used only a couple of HPV16-positive patients. Candidate HPV-specific clones and E7-related TCR motifs grew in tumor during treatment.

Repeated repertoire sampling spanned the course of chemoradiotherapy. The method was immunoSEQ multiplex PCR; TCRdb's version includes in-frame clones alone and lacks a portion of them. The sample shows approximately 6,100 clones, around nine tenths of them seen only once. This clone was observed a single time. Its target is not known. The germline gives CDR1 ENHRY, CDR2 SYGVKD. The CDR3 loop spans 15 amino acids. V shed 8 bases, J shed 5 bases, and the junction held 11 bases outside the gene matches. The sample in question was blood, obtained from a patient who underwent chemoradiotherapy. The TCR sequence derives from a human donor with HPV-associated anogenital cancer. The chain employs TRBV10-3 and TRBJ2-2; TRBD1 agrees at 7 bases. In nucleotides, the CDR3 is TGTGCCATCTCGATACGACAGGGTAGGACCGGGGAGCTGTTTTTT. It is translated as CAISIRQGRTGELFF.